Presented here are 19 T cell receptor beta chains from one specimen sequenced in a study of blood T cells in healthy people across ages. A sample-barcoded 5' primer and a J-beta primer mix were used in a second PCR of roughly 7 to 11 cycles. A single record per CDR3 protein comes from TCRdb applying MiXCR to the 5' RACE reads. The data show under 750,000 distinct CDR3 sequences, roughly 48% seen once. Material: blood. These receptors originate from a man older than 75 in good health.

The chain couples TRBV20-1 to TRBJ2-3; D is possibly TRBD1 (6 bases). The CDR3 sequence is 14 residues long. V lost 2 bases, J lost 0 bases, and 9 bases lay in between. Germline loops: CDR1 DFQATT, CDR2 SNEGSKA (reference sequence). Here the CDR3 DNA reads TGCAGTGCTAGACGGGACAAAAGCACAGATACGCAGTATTTT. Translation gives CSARRDKSTDTQYF.

The V call is TRBV19, the J call TRBJ2-7, with a possible D match to TRBD2 (6 bases). The CDR3 runs to 15 residues. CDR1 is LNHDA, CDR2 SQIVND, per germline (reference sequence). V was clipped by 3 bases and J by 0 bases, with 12 bases between them. The CDR3 DNA reads TGTGCCAGTAGTATCCGCGGGGAGATCTCCTACGAGCAGTACTTC. It yields the protein CASSIRGEISYEQYF.

The J gene is TRBJ1-5, the V gene TRBV12-5; D ambiguous. The germline V gene has CDR1 LGHNT and CDR2 FRNRAP. V lost 1 base to trimming and J lost 4 bases, with 5 bases between them. The CDR3 length is 13 residues. The CDR3 bases are TGTGCTAGTGGTTTGGATTGGAATCAGCCCCAGCATTTT. Its protein product is CASGLDWNQPQHF.

Only a few counts were recorded for this clonotype. The chain employs TRBV4-2 and TRBJ2-3, with TRBD2 matching 11 bases. Trimming at V came to 7 bases and at J to 6 bases, leaving 12 bases not matched to a gene. The CDR3 consists of 16 residues. Germline V gene lookup returns CDR1 LGHNA and CDR2 YNFKEQ. CDR3 residues: CASMDMLAGGSDTQYF. The CDR3, as DNA: TGTGCCAGCATGGACATGCTAGCGGGGGGATCTGATACGCAGTATTTT.

This clonotype showed up just a few times. J is TRBJ2-5 and V is TRBV7-9; D call uncertain. Germline loops: CDR1 SEHNR, CDR2 FQNEAQ (reference sequence). V was cut by 4 bases and J by 5 bases, with 14 bases left in between. The CDR3 is 14 residues long. The CDR3 loop is CASSSRAPIETQYF. The DNA for the CDR3 is TGTGCCAGCAGCTCTAGAGCGCCAATTGAGACCCAGTACTTC.

This clonotype is a singleton in its sample. The chain carries TRBV7-2 and TRBJ1-5, with 11 bases lining up with TRBD1. Germline V gene lookup returns CDR1 SGHTA and CDR2 FQGNSA. This CDR3 is 14 amino acids long. The V gene end was trimmed by 4 bases and the J gene end by 7 bases; junction bases not matched to a gene: 3. The CDR3 DNA is TGTGCCAGCAGCTGGACAGGGGGCGAACAGCCCCAGCATTTT. Its protein is CASSWTGGEQPQHF.

Concerning this clonotype itself: The junction does not match germline at one end; this may be a read error. The chain links TRBV4-1 to TRBJ2-2; 11 nucleotides align to TRBD2. The CDR3 has 15 residues. Germline V CDR1 and CDR2: MGHRA, YSYEKL. CDR3 amino acids: CASSTSGRFTRELFF. The CDR3 DNA reads as TGCGCCAGCAGCACTAGCGGGAGATTCACCAGGGAGCTGTTTTTT.

This clonotype was detected once. The rearrangement uses TRBV5-1 and TRBJ2-3; D not resolved. CDR1 and CDR2 from the germline V gene are SGHRS and YFSETQ. Deletions cut 6 bases from V and 0 bases from J, with 14 bases between. This CDR3 spans 15 amino acids. The CDR3 loop reads CASTIGAASTDTQYF. CDR3 DNA: TGCGCCAGCACGATCGGAGCCGCTAGCACAGATACGCAGTATTTT.

This clonotype has only a few counts. This chain links TRBV9 with TRBJ2-6; tentatively, D is TRBD2 (6 bases). The germline gives CDR1 SGDLS, CDR2 YYNGEE. Trimming pared 0 bases from V and 4 bases from J, leaving 11 bases between. The CDR3 is 16 amino acids. The CDR3 DNA reads as TGTGCCAGCAGCGTAGCTACGGGGGACGGGGCCAACGTCCTGACTTTC. This encodes CASSVATGDGANVLTF.

The DNA for the CDR3 is TGTGCCAGCAGCCCACAGGCCCACATTCAGTACTTC. Protein: CASSPQAHIQYF. The chain is built from TRBV6-2 or TRBV6-3 and TRBJ2-7, with a tentative D call TRBD1 (5 bases). The end of the DNA is better explained by TRBJ2-4, so the J call may be wrong. Looked up from germline, CDR1 is MNHEY and CDR2 is SVGEGT. This CDR3 region has 12 residues.

This chain joins TRBV6-5 and TRBJ1-2, with D possibly TRBD1 on 5 matching bases. Germline-derived CDR1 and CDR2 are MNHEY and SVGAGI. This CDR3 is 13 amino acids long. V was pared by 5 bases and J by 3 bases, with 10 bases between. Here the CDR3 DNA reads TGTGCCAGCAGTGACAGCCAGTACTATGGCTACACCTTC. It is translated as CASSDSQYYGYTF.

This clonotype was seen more than once but under ten times. The CDR3 is CASSRTSVGSPRSTDTQYF. The CDR3 nucleotides read TGTGCCAGCAGCAGAACTTCGGTCGGCTCCCCAAGGAGCACAGATACGCAGTATTTT. The chain links TRBV7-2 to TRBJ2-3, with D unclear. The CDR3 spans 19 residues. Germline V gives CDR1 SGHTA, CDR2 FQGNSA. Trimming shortened V by 5 bases and J by 0 bases, and 24 bases separated the two germline ends.

This clonotype was detected ten times or more. V usage is TRBV20-1 and J usage is TRBJ2-7; D perhaps matches TRBD2 (5 bases). The CDR3 totals 13 residues. Germline-derived CDR1 and CDR2 are DFQATT and SNEGSKA (reference sequence). The V gene lost 6 bases and the J gene lost 3 bases, with 15 bases spanning the gap. The CDR3 loop is CSANVATNYEQYF. The CDR3 nucleotides read TGCAGTGCGAACGTAGCGACGAACTACGAGCAGTACTTC.

The chain recombines TRBV20-1 with TRBJ2-5; 9 bases line up with TRBD1. Trimming took 0 bases from V and 5 from J; bases not matched to a gene: 7. CDR3 length equals 15 residues. From germline, CDR1 is DFQATT and CDR2 SNEGSKA (reference sequence). The CDR3 loop is CSARDGGTGRETQYF. CDR3 DNA: TGCAGTGCTAGAGATGGGGGGACAGGGAGGGAGACCCAGTACTTC.

This chain uses TRBV6-1 with TRBJ1-2; 10 nucleotides line up with TRBD1. The germline V gene encodes CDR1 MNHNS and CDR2 SASEGT. The CDR3 covers 17 residues. Trimming cost V 5 bases and J 2 bases; bases outside gene matches: 11. This chain's CDR3 is CASSPRAWGQGNYGYTF. CDR3 DNA sequence: TGTGCCAGCAGTCCCAGGGCGTGGGGACAGGGGAACTATGGCTACACCTTC.

The chain joins TRBV21-1 to TRBJ1-3; TRBD1, the table's D call, lacks a check against the DNA. TRBV21-1 is recorded as a pseudogene. CDR3 size: 16 residues. The CDR3 sequence: CARPRVGAHSGNTIYF. DNA of the CDR3: TGTGCCAGGCCCCGTGTGGGGGCGCACTCTGGAAACACCATATATTTT.

The chain carries TRBV6-2 or TRBV6-3 and TRBJ2-2, with 7 nucleotides matching TRBD1. The J segment lost 3 bases and the V segment lost 7 bases, leaving 5 bases of the junction unmatched. The CDR3 loop spans 14 amino acids. Per the germline V gene, CDR1 is MNHEY and CDR2 is SVGEGT. The CDR3 loop reads CASTWDSHTGELFF. The CDR3 nucleotides are TGTGCCAGCACCTGGGACAGCCACACCGGGGAGCTGTTTTTT.

The J gene is TRBJ2-3, the V gene TRBV10-3, with unresolved D. This CDR3 has 15 amino acids. From germline, CDR1 is ENHRY and CDR2 SYGVKD. V dropped 7 bases and J dropped 2 bases, with 16 bases sitting between them. The CDR3 here is CAITSDATPTDTQYF. The CDR3 DNA sequence: TGTGCCATCACGTCGGACGCGACGCCCACAGATACGCAGTATTTT.

This clonotype was counted many times. The genes are TRBV7-2 and TRBJ2-1, with no clear D. CDR3 length: 12 residues. Trimming pared 5 bases from V and 9 bases from J, leaving 11 bases between. CDR1 is SGHTA, CDR2 FQGNSA, per germline. CDR3 amino acids: CASSPNVGEQFF. The CDR3 DNA is TGTGCCAGCAGCCCCAACGTGGGTGAGCAGTTCTTC.